The source of this TCR beta chain is a study of monozygotic twins with cystic fibrosis (dated by TCRdb to about 2021). Regarding the complete study: Barcoded libraries were made from roughly 2.8 micrograms of fragmented DNA using 15 PCR cycles. To gauge how much genetics shapes V and J gene usage, the researchers compared TCR beta repertoires both within and across 16 monozygotic twin pairs who have cystic fibrosis. Made up mostly of children and adolescents, the cohort included ten female and six male twin pairs ranging in age from about 2.0 to 36.4 years, with a median of about 8.6 years. Twins were ranked among 970 or so cohort participants for weight-for-height and FEVPerc (FEV1 disease centile) at the day of blood sampling. Data for three of the twin pairs had been reported earlier in a different context.

V is pared back by 2 bases and J by 10 bases, with 21 bases lying between the germline termini. The germline V gene encodes CDR1 MNHEY and CDR2 SMNVEV (reference sequence). From cysteine to phenylalanine, the CDR3 is 16 amino acids long. CDR3 DNA only is kept here, 48 bases in frame from base 1. The twin pairs came from the European Cystic Fibrosis Twin and Sibling Study Cohort, a cohort that recruited patients from over a hundred CF clinics across 14 European countries. Zygosity and CFTR genotype were verified in-house, with zygosity tested by multiplex PCR of nine short tandem repeat loci. Peripheral blood was sampled from each twin, and clinical parameters were recorded on the day of blood sampling. Phenol/chloroform extraction was used to isolate genomic DNA from peripheral blood cells, and the DNA was then kept in TE buffer at 4 degrees C. Following the manufacturer's instructions, the researchers used the immunoSEQ immune profiling system to amplify TCR beta CDR3 regions via multiplex PCR. Sequencing was performed on an Illumina NextSeq system. In the authors' own workflow: The immunoSEQ Analyzer platform handled processing of the sequence data, and clonality was calculated by taking the square root of Simpson's index of productive rearrangements. Similarity in V and J usage was quantified by Jensen-Shannon distance, and CDR3 generation probabilities were calculated with OLGA. Shared CDR3 sequences were searched against the immuneACCESS database (August 2020) and VDJdb (December 2020). The table comes from immuneACCESS by way of TCRdb, which keeps in-frame sequences with V and J called. Part of the clones is missing from these tables; in studies checked, under half for an unresolved V gene and the rest for unknown reasons. That table supplies the V and J calls and clone size; D and trimming were determined from the DNA. This sample has nearly 25,000 clones in its table, and around 93% of those were observed once. Roughly 0.29% of the sample comes from the top ten.

Paper-wide results and their limitations: V gene usage was most similar to the co-twin in 13 of 16 pairs, and J usage was most similar to the co-twin in 8 of 16 pairs, which suggests genetic constraints. Simpson clonality was generally low (median approximately 0.0091), suggesting a naive-dominated repertoire, with higher clonality in the most severely affected patients. Monozygotic CF twin pairs shared significantly more nucleotide-identical clonotypes within each pair than unrelated CF individuals shared with one another (P = 0.000026, Mann-Whitney). The cohort was small, and the number of shared CDR3s showed no association with age, concordance or disease severity.

For this clone: This receptor's antigen is unknown. There are no base qualities to consult, and no much larger clone falls within one base.

Recombination linked TRBV27 to TRBJ2-1; the D segment cannot be called with confidence. Sequencing was carried out using blood. This clonotype was sampled from a girl under 10 years old with cystic fibrosis. The nucleotides are TGTGCCAGCAGTTTAGCTTTCATGGGTGTTCAGTCGGAGCAGTTCTTC. Its protein product is CASSLAFMGVQSEQFF.